This TCR beta chain was recovered during a study of T cells in Graves' hyperthyroidism and ophthalmopathy. Study as a whole: At the time of initial diagnosis and before any treatment, peripheral blood was collected. Study-level findings and limits: Ophthalmopathy was model-predicted a median around seven months pre-onset.

In germline, CDR1 is MGHRA, CDR2 YSYEKL. V lost 0 bases, J lost 3 bases, and 18 bases lay in between. This CDR3 spans 17 amino acids. With respect to this clonotype: Its matching antigen is unknown.

Calling Graves' hyperthyroidism stable meant ophthalmopathy did not progress within 18 months. PBMCs came from over 8.5 ml fresh peripheral blood. Amplification of TCR beta CDR3 regions used RNA as the template. The HTBI primer set was used in a first-round RT-PCR of the TCR CDR3. One entry per CDR3 protein, called by TCRdb with MiXCR from the multiplex PCR reads. The sample lists over 650,000 distinct CDR3 sequences; around 15% were seen once. The TCR comes from a man aged 18 to 35 with Graves' hyperthyroidism. The V and J genes are TRBV4-1 and TRBJ2-7, with D perhaps being TRBD1 or TRBD2 (5 bases each). Input material: blood. This chain's CDR3 is CASSQDRAGGENYEQYF. The CDR3 DNA reads TGCGCCAGCAGCCAAGACAGGGCGGGCGGTGAGAACTACGAGCAGTACTTC.